This is a list of T cell receptor beta chains from one sample in a study of CD8+CD57+ T cells in acquired aplastic anemia. TCRdb ran MiXCR on the reads and lists one entry per CDR3 protein. The sample contains roughly 420,000 distinct CDR3 sequences, around 68% of which appear only once. The material sequenced was sorted CD4+, CD8+, or CD8+CD57+ T cells (not recorded which) from PBMCs. These receptor sequences come from a human donor in good health, serving as a control. Each CDR3 is given with its conserved first and last residue. D genes are given only for firm matches. The listing skips clone size in some rows; elsewhere it reads once, few, many or a size class.

J gene,clone size,D gene,V gene,CDR3 protein,CDR3 DNA
TRBJ1-1,-,-,TRBV7-9,CASSKYMDNTQAFF,TGTGCCAGCAGCAAATACATGGATAACACGCAAGCTTTCTTT
TRBJ2-7,many,-,TRBV4-3,CASSQDPVPSYEQYF,TGCGCCAGCAGCCAAGACCCCGTGCCCTCCTACGAGCAGTACTTC
TRBJ2-7,-,-,TRBV7-2,CASSVLSGDTYGPGF,TGTGCCAGCAGCGTCCTTAGCGGCGATACCTACGGACCGGGCTTC
TRBJ1-5,many,TRBD1,TRBV20-1,CSAGRQGDQPQHF,TGCAGTGCCGGCCGGCAGGGGGATCAGCCCCAGCATTTT
TRBJ1-2,-,-,TRBV20-1,CSAAARSGSTF,TGCAGTGCTGCAGCTCGGAGCGGGAGCACCTTC
TRBJ1-6,-,-,TRBV20-1,CSADAKAGTDSPLHF,TGCAGTGCAGACGCCAAGGCCGGCACAGATTCACCCCTCCACTTT
TRBJ1-5,-,TRBD1,TRBV20-1,CSALDYYRGGNQPQHF,TGCAGTGCTCTCGACTACTACAGGGGAGGCAATCAGCCCCAGCATTTT
TRBJ1-5,-,-,TRBV7-8,CATSVYGGEPQHF,TGTGCCACCAGCGTATACGGCGGTGAGCCCCAGCATTTC
TRBJ2-7,-,-,TRBV7-2,CASSVSGTELYEQYF,TGTGCCAGCAGCGTTTCCGGGACGGAGCTCTACGAGCAGTACTTC
TRBJ1-5,-,-,TRBV20-1,CSARIGGPNQPQHF,TGCAGTGCTAGAATCGGGGGGCCCAATCAGCCCCAGCATTTT
TRBJ1-1,-,-,TRBV7-9,CASSEVLGGSTHFF,TGTGCCAGCAGCGAGGTCCTTGGGGGGAGTACGCATTTCTTT
TRBJ2-3,-,TRBD2,TRBV7-3,CASKISGGTDTQYF,TGTGCCAGCAAAATTAGCGGGGGCACAGATACGCAGTATTTT
TRBJ2-7,-,TRBD2,TRBV5-1,CASSWELAGGGPYEQYF,TGCGCCAGCAGCTGGGAACTAGCGGGGGGGGGACCCTACGAGCAGTACTTC
TRBJ2-7,-,-,TRBV7-2,CASSVDGLSPLHFYF,TGTGCCAGCAGCGTAGATGGCCTTTCACCCCTCCACTTTTACTTC
TRBJ2-5,many,-,TRBV2,CASSGVETQYF,TGTGCCAGCAGTGGAGTAGAGACCCAGTACTTC
TRBJ2-5,-,-,TRBV15,CATRKTTAQDTQYF,TGTGCCACTCGAAAGACTACCGCCCAAGACACCCAGTACTTC
TRBJ1-6,-,-,TRBV19,CASGNSKQSPIQF,TGTGCCAGTGGAAACAGTAAGCAGTCACCCATCCAATTT
TRBJ2-7,-,-,TRBV7-9,CASSSFGGYEQYF,TGTGCCAGCAGTAGCTTCGGGGGTTACGAGCAGTACTTC
TRBJ2-7,-,-,TRBV7-3,CASSDPGEGIYGQYF,TGTGCCAGCAGCGATCCAGGAGAGGGGATCTACGGGCAGTACTTC
TRBJ1-1,-,-,TRBV7-2,CASSFGRATQRAFF,TGTGCCAGCAGCTTCGGAAGGGCCACCCAGAGGGCTTTCTTT
TRBJ2-7,-,TRBD1,TRBV19,CASSTGTGYYEQYF,TGTGCCAGTAGCACCGGGACAGGGTATTATGAGCAGTACTTC
TRBJ2-7,-,TRBD2,TRBV9,CASSGPSGSSYEQYF,TGTGCCAGCAGCGGACCTAGCGGAAGCTCCTACGAGCAGTACTTC
TRBJ1-6,-,TRBD1,TRBV7-2,CASSVETDRDSPLHF,TGTGCCAGCAGCGTAGAGACGGACAGGGATTCACCCCTCCACTTT
TRBJ1-5,many,-,TRBV6-2/TRBV6-3,CASSLWGGASNQPQHF,TGTGCCAGCAGTTTGTGGGGAGGCGCCAGCAATCAGCCCCAGCATTTT
TRBJ1-3,-,-,TRBV7-2,CASSPRAGDNYGYYF,TGTGCCAGCAGCCCCCGGGCGGGGGATAACTATGGCTACTATTTT
TRBJ1-2,-,-,TRBV7-9,CASSDNHYSYTF,TGTGCCAGCAGCGACAACCACTATAGCTACACCTTC
TRBJ1-2,-,-,TRBV5-4,CASTGPRGANGYTF,TGTGCCAGCACCGGCCCACGGGGGGCGAATGGCTACACCTTC
TRBJ2-3,many,-,TRBV5-6,CASSPPGLYTDTQYF,TGTGCCAGCAGCCCCCCGGGCCTTTACACAGATACGCAGTATTTT
TRBJ1-2,few,TRBD1,TRBV24-1,CATSDPDRVGYGYTF,TGTGCCACCAGTGACCCGGACAGGGTGGGCTATGGCTACACCTTC
TRBJ2-1,-,TRBD2,TRBV7-8,CASSHGGSGSHDQFF,TGTGCCAGCAGCCACGGGGGGAGTGGGAGCCATGACCAGTTCTTC
TRBJ2-7,-,TRBD1,TRBV20-1,CSAGAVRGPHGQYF,TGCAGTGCAGGCGCGGTCAGGGGGCCTCATGGACAGTACTTC
TRBJ1-5,many,-,TRBV6-6,CASSDGVPRQPQHF,TGTGCCAGCAGTGACGGGGTACCACGTCAGCCCCAGCATTTT
TRBJ2-2,-,-,TRBV7-6,CASSLSETQYHGPLFF,TGTGCCAGCAGTCTGTCAGAGACCCAGTACCACGGGCCACTGTTTTTT
TRBJ2-1,-,-,TRBV7-8,CASSPALGETGYAQFF,TGTGCCAGCAGTCCGGCGTTGGGAGAAACGGGCTACGCGCAGTTCTTC
TRBJ1-5,-,TRBD1,TRBV5-1,CASRVPGQGHPQHF,TGCGCCAGCAGAGTACCGGGACAGGGCCACCCCCAGCATTTT
TRBJ1-2,many,-,TRBV6-2/TRBV6-3,CASRNTAREQGYTF,TGTGCCAGCAGAAATACCGCCAGGGAACAAGGCTACACCTTC
TRBJ1-1,once,-,TRBV2,CASSFIGGSAEAFF,TGTGCCAGCAGCTTTATCGGAGGAAGCGCTGAAGCTTTCTTT
TRBJ1-3,many,-,TRBV19,CASSIDTGSGNTIYF,TGTGCCAGTAGTATAGATACAGGGTCTGGAAACACCATATATTTT
TRBJ2-2,many,-,TRBV7-2,CASSLAWDGTGELFF,TGTGCCAGCAGCTTAGCGTGGGATGGCACCGGGGAGCTGTTTTTT
TRBJ1-2,-,-,TRBV20-1,CSARERQTDYGYTF,TGCAGTGCTAGAGAGAGACAGACTGACTATGGCTACACCTTC
TRBJ1-1,-,-,TRBV7-9,CASRSGASTEAFF,TGTGCCAGCCGCTCGGGGGCGAGTACTGAAGCTTTCTTT
TRBJ1-3,-,-,TRBV7-2,CASSLYSRSGNTIYF,TGTGCCAGCAGCTTGTATTCCCGGTCTGGAAACACCATATATTTT